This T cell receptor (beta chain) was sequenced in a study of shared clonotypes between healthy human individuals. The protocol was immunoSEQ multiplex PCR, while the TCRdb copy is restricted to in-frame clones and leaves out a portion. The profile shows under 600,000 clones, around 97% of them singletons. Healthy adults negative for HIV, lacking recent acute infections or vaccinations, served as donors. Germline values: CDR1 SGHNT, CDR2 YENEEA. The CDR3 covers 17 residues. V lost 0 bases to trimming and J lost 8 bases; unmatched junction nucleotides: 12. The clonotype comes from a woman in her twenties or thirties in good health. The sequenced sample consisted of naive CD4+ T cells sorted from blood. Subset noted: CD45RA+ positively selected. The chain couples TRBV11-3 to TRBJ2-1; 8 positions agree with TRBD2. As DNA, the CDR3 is TGTGCCAGCAGCTTAGATCCCTCCAGCGGGGGTTCATATGAGCAGTTCTTC. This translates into CASSLDPSSGGSYEQFF. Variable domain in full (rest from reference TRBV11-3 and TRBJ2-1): EAGVVQSPRYKIIEKKQPVAFWCNPISGHNTLYWYLQNLGQGPELLIRYENEEAVDDSQLPKDRFSAERLKGVDSTLKIQPAELGDSAVYLCASSLDPSSGGSYEQFFGPGTRLTVL.